This T cell receptor (beta chain) was retrieved from a study of cytomegalovirus exposure and HLA in healthy donors. Findings and caveats of the study: A subsequent analysis found that TCR clusters from the first cohort also tended to co-occur in the approximately 130 validation repertoires, with 90% to 95% of cluster scores above 0. Cytomegalovirus-associated TCR beta chains were listed, numbering 150 to 200.

About this clone itself: Antigen unknown.

Some clones are missing from TCRdb's copy, which holds only in-frame ones; the method was immunoSEQ multiplex PCR. The sample holds some 190,000 clones, roughly 86% seen once. V dropped 8 bases and J dropped 12; count of bases not matched to a gene: 15. This CDR3 is built from 15 residues. In germline, CDR1 is MDHEN, CDR2 SYDVKM. Input material: PBMCs. This clonotype was sampled from a man aged 30 to 45 in good health and CMV-seropositive. The chain links TRBV28 to TRBJ2-7, with 14 bases lining up with TRBD2. The CDR3 sequence: CASRESGGLAGDLYF. The CDR3 region has the DNA TGTGCCAGCCGGGAGTCCGGGGGACTAGCGGGAGACCTGTACTTC.